The 9 T cell receptor beta chains given below trace back to one sample, sequenced in a study of T-cell reconstitution after alpha-beta-depleted transplantation in children. Unique molecular identifiers were used in preparing the TCRbeta library. TCRdb used MiXCR to reprocess the PCR reads, holding one entry per CDR3 protein. The data contain roughly 250,000 distinct CDR3 sequences, roughly 8.2% of them singletons. The sequenced sample was PBMCs, mostly from graft donor cells, obtained 180 days after TCRalphabeta/CD19-depleted stem cell transplant. These receptors were obtained from a male patient aged 10-17 years who had a stem cell transplant for acute lymphoblastic leukemia, so the T cells may come from the graft donor.

Ten or more counts support this clonotype. The rearrangement links TRBV14 to TRBJ2-3, with TRBD2 matching 13 bases. CDR3 length: 18 amino acids. The trim removed 4 bases at V and 3 bases at J, leaving 10 bases unmatched. Germline V gene data show CDR1 as SGHDN and CDR2 as FVKESK. CDR3 DNA: TGTGCCAGCAGCCCTCGGACTAGCGGGAGAAGTCGTACAGATACGCAGTATTTT. It encodes CASSPRTSGRSRTDTQYF.

In its sample, this clonotype was seen many times. CDR3 sequence: CASSLAGQGAPFQYF. The CDR3, as DNA: TGTGCCAGCAGTTTAGCGGGACAGGGGGCACCCTTTCAGTACTTC. The J gene is TRBJ2-4, the V gene TRBV12-3 or TRBV12-4; the match to TRBD1 covers 12 bases. With V trimmed by 0 bases and J by 11 bases, 5 bases remained unmatched. CDR3 length equals 15 residues.

This clonotype was counted ten times or more. The gene calls are TRBV10-3 and TRBJ1-5; D not resolved. CDR1 is ENHRY, CDR2 SYGVKD, per germline. This CDR3 is built from 13 residues. V shed 6 bases and J shed 3 bases, with 9 bases lying between them. The CDR3 sequence: CAISAADNQPQHF. The CDR3 DNA reads as TGTGCCATCAGCGCTGCGGACAATCAGCCCCAGCATTTT.

This clonotype was observed many times. This chain connects TRBV20-1 to TRBJ2-3; 11 bases are shared with TRBD2. Trimming took 3 bases from V and 3 from J; bases not matched to a gene: 2. From germline, CDR1 is DFQATT and CDR2 SNEGSKA (reference sequence). The CDR3 spans 14 residues. The CDR3 sequence is CSARTSGTTDTQYF. CDR3 bases: TGCAGTGCTAGGACTAGCGGGACAACAGATACGCAGTATTTT.

This clonotype was seen at least ten times. This sequence joins TRBV4-3 and TRBJ2-2; 8 nucleotides line up with TRBD2. CDR3 length: 15 residues. The trim removed 5 bases at V and 0 bases at J, leaving 2 bases unmatched. Germline CDR1 LGHNA, CDR2 YSLEER. CDR3 DNA: TGCGCCAGCAGCACACTAGCGGCGAACACCGGGGAGCTGTTTTTT. Amino acid sequence: CASSTLAANTGELFF.

In its sample, this clonotype was seen many times. The chain links TRBV28 to TRBJ1-5; no clear D. V dropped 5 bases and J dropped 5 bases, with 31 bases sitting between them. Germline V gene data show CDR1 as MDHEN and CDR2 as SYDVKM. This CDR3 has 20 residues. Written as DNA, the CDR3 is TGTGCCAGCAGTCCACTCGGAGGGCAGGTCCCTCAACATAGGGATCAGCCCCAGCATTTT. Encoded protein: CASSPLGGQVPQHRDQPQHF. Based on the CDR3 plus reference TRBV28 and TRBJ1-5, the full variable domain is DVKVTQSSRYLVKRTGEKVFLECVQDMDHENMFWYRQDPGLGLRLIYFSYDVKMKEKGDIPEGYSVSREKKERFSLILESASTNQTSMYLCASSPLGGQVPQHRDQPQHFGDGTRLSIL.

This clonotype was seen at least ten times. The rearrangement uses TRBV6-5 and TRBJ2-4; D remains ambiguous. Trimming removed 6 bases from V and 0 bases from J, with 15 bases in between. Germline CDR1 and CDR2: MNHEY and SVGAGI. The CDR3 has 16 residues. The CDR3 spells CASSRSPNLAKNIQYF. Written as DNA, the CDR3 is TGTGCCAGCAGCCGTTCCCCCAATCTAGCCAAAAACATTCAGTACTTC.

The table lists this clonotype with many counts. The chain uses TRBV5-6 and TRBJ2-7; 14 positions agree with TRBD2. Germline-derived CDR1 and CDR2 are SGHDT and YYEEEE. This CDR3 is 15 amino acids long. V lost 2 bases and J lost 4; bases outside the gene matches: 2. The DNA for the CDR3 is TGTGCCAGCAGCTTTGGGACTAGCGGGAGATACGAGCAGTACTTC. Translated, it gives CASSFGTSGRYEQYF.

At least ten counts were recorded for this clonotype. This chain links TRBV4-1 with TRBJ2-7; 8 nucleotides line up with TRBD1. Germline loops: CDR1 MGHRA, CDR2 YSYEKL. The CDR3 is made up of 15 amino acids. V lost 3 bases to trimming and J lost 3 bases; unmatched junction nucleotides: 7. In DNA, the CDR3 is TGCGCCAGCAGCCAGCCGGGACAGGCCTTCTACGAGCAGTACTTC. It specifies CASSQPGQAFYEQYF.